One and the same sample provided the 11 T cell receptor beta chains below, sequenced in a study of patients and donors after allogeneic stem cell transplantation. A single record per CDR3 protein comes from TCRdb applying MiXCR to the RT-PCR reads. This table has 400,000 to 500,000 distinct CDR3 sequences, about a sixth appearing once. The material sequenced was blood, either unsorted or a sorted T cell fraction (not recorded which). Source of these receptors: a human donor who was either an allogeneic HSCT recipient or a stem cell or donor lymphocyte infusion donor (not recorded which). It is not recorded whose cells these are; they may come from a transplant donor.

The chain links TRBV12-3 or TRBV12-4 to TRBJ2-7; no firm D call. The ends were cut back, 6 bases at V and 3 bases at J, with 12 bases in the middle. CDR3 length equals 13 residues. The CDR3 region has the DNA TGTGCCAGCAGCTTACTCCTCCTCTACGAGCAGTACTTC. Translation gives CASSLLLLYEQYF.

The CDR3 coding sequence is TGTGCCAGCAGTTCTCGGCAGAAGTACCAAGAGACCCAGTACTTC. Translating it yields CASSSRQKYQETQYF. The chain recombines TRBV6-2 or TRBV6-3 with TRBJ2-5, with no clear D. V lost 4 bases and J lost 0, with 12 bases in between. CDR3 length: 15 residues. Germline V gene sequence: CDR1 MNHEY, CDR2 SVGEGT.

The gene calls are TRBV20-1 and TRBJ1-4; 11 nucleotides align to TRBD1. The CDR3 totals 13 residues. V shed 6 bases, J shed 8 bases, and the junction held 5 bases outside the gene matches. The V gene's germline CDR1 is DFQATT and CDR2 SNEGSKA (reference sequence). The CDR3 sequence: CSAPGQGEEKLFF. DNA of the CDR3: TGCAGTGCCCCGGGACAGGGGGAAGAAAAACTGTTTTTT.

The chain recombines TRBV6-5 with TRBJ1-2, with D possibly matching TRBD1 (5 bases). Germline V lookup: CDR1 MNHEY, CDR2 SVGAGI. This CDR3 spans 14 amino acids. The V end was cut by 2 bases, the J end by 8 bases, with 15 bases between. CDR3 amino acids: CASSYGTGGSGYTF. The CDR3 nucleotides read TGTGCCAGCAGTTACGGTACAGGTGGCTCCGGCTACACCTTC.

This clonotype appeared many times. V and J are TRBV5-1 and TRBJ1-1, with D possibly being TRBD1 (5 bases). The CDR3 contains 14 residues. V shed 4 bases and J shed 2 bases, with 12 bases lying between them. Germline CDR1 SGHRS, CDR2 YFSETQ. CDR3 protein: CASSHGTLNTEAFF. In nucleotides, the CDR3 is TGCGCCAGCAGCCACGGGACGTTAAACACTGAAGCTTTCTTT.

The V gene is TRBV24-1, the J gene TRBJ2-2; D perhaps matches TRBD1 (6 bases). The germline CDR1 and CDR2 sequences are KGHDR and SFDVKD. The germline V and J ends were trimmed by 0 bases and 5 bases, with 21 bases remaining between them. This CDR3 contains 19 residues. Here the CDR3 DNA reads TGTGCCACCAGTGATTTGGGGGGCGCGGGCCCAGGGGCGACCGGGGAGCTGTTTTTT. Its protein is CATSDLGGAGPGATGELFF.

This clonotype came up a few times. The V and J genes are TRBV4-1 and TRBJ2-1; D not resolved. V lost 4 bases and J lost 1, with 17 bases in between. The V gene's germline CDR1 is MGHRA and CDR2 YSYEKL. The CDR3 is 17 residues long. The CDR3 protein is CASSPRTALSSYNEQFF. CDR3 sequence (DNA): TGCGCCAGCAGCCCCCGGACCGCTTTGAGTTCCTACAATGAGCAGTTCTTC.

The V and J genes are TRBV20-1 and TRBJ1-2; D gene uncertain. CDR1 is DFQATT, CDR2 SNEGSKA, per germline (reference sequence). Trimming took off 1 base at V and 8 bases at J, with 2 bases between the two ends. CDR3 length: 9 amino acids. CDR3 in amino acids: CSARAGYTF. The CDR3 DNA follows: TGCAGTGCTAGAGCGGGCTACACCTTC.

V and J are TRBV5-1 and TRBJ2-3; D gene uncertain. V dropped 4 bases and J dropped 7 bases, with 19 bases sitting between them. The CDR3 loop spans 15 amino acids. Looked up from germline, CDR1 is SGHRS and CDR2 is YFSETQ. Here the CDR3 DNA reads TGCGCCAGCAGCCCTGGACCCAAAAGCGTGCATACGCAGTATTTT. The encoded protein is CASSPGPKSVHTQYF. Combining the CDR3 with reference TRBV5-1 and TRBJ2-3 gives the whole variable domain KAGVTQTPRYLIKTRGQQVTLSCSPISGHRSVSWYQQTPGQGLQFLFEYFSETQRNKGNFPGRFSGRQFSNSRSEMNVSTLELGDSALYLCASSPGPKSVHTQYFGPGTRLTVL.

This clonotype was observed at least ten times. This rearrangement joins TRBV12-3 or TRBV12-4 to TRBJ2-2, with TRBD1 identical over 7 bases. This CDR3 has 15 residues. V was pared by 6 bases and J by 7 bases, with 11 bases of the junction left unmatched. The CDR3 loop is CASRMTGKGNGELFF. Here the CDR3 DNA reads TGTGCCAGCAGGATGACAGGGAAAGGAAACGGGGAGCTGTTTTTT.

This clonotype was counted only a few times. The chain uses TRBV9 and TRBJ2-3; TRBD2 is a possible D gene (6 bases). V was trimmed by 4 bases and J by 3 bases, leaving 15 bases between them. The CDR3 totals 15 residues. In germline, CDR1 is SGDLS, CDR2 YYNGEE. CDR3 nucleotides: TGTGCCAGCAGCCCACGGGACTCGCGGACAGATACGCAGTATTTT. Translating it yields CASSPRDSRTDTQYF.